In its sample, the clone carrying this T cell receptor (beta chain) was seen a few times. From the RT-PCR reads, TCRdb called clonotypes with MiXCR, one entry per CDR3 protein. The sample consists of about 680,000 distinct CDR3 sequences, over 12% of them appearing once. CDR1 is SGHAT and CDR2 is FQNNGV in the germline V gene. The CDR3 runs 14 residues. V was cut by 1 base and J by 5 bases, with 9 bases left in between. The rearrangement links TRBV11-2 to TRBJ1-5; D remains ambiguous. Input material: memory CD4+ T cells from blood. This TCR came from a female donor in good health, serving as a healthy control. The CDR3 here is CASSLGSADQPQHF. CDR3 DNA sequence: TGTGCCAGCAGCTTAGGGTCCGCGGATCAGCCCCAGCATTTT.